Listed below are T cell receptor beta chains from one sample, sequenced in a study of shared clonotypes between healthy human individuals. TCRdb's copy holds only in-frame clones and misses some; the assay was immunoSEQ multiplex PCR. The sample holds about 1,900,000 clones; around 96% are singletons and the top ten take approximately 1.2%. What was sequenced was naive CD8+ T cells sorted from blood. The receptor source for this set is a man in his late teens or twenties in good health. CDR3s include the opening cysteine and the closing phenylalanine or tryptophan. Fields, in order: V gene, clone size, J gene, D gene, CDR3 protein, CDR3 DNA. The D gene is left open where the match is weak. Clone size is given for some rows only: seen once, a few or many times, or a class if the clone is expanded.

v_call: TRBV27; clone_size: NA; j_call: TRBJ2-7; d_call: TRBD2; cdr3_aa: CASSPIAGGTSYEQYF; cdr3_nt: TGTGCCAGCAGTCCGATAGCGGGAGGGACCTCCTACGAGCAGTACTTC
v_call: TRBV7-7; clone_size: NA; j_call: TRBJ2-1; d_call: TRBD2; cdr3_aa: CASSLVASGGSEQFF; cdr3_nt: TGTGCTAGCAGCTTAGTTGCTAGCGGGGGGAGTGAGCAGTTCTTC
v_call: TRBV9; clone_size: NA; j_call: TRBJ1-1; d_call: NA; cdr3_aa: CASSVGPGNTEAFF; cdr3_nt: TGTGCCAGCAGCGTAGGACCCGGGAACACTGAAGCTTTCTTT
v_call: TRBV4-1; clone_size: NA; j_call: TRBJ2-3; d_call: NA; cdr3_aa: CASSLWGDSTDTQYF; cdr3_nt: TGCGCCAGCAGCCTATGGGGGGATAGCACAGATACGCAGTATTTT
v_call: TRBV6-5; clone_size: NA; j_call: TRBJ2-7; d_call: NA; cdr3_aa: CASSQDGHEQYF; cdr3_nt: TGTGCCAGCAGCCAGGACGGTCACGAGCAGTACTTC
v_call: TRBV27; clone_size: NA; j_call: TRBJ2-7; d_call: TRBD2; cdr3_aa: CASSSLAGGDEQYF; cdr3_nt: TGTGCCAGCAGTTCCCTAGCGGGGGGTGACGAGCAGTACTTC
v_call: TRBV19; clone_size: NA; j_call: TRBJ2-7; d_call: TRBD2; cdr3_aa: CASSIDRSGNRYEQYF; cdr3_nt: TGTGCCAGTAGTATAGATCGTAGCGGGAATCGTTACGAGCAGTACTTC
v_call: TRBV30; clone_size: NA; j_call: TRBJ2-7; d_call: NA; cdr3_aa: CACTVPGVSYEQYF; cdr3_nt: TGTGCCTGCACGGTCCCCGGGGTCTCCTACGAGCAGTACTTC
v_call: TRBV28; clone_size: NA; j_call: TRBJ1-2; d_call: TRBD1; cdr3_aa: CASSFRQGPVGDGYTF; cdr3_nt: TGTGCCAGCAGTTTTAGACAGGGGCCAGTGGGGGATGGCTACACCTTC
v_call: TRBV6-5; clone_size: NA; j_call: TRBJ2-7; d_call: TRBD1; cdr3_aa: CASSYSTGNEQYF; cdr3_nt: TGTGCCAGCAGTTACTCGACAGGGAACGAGCAGTACTTC
v_call: TRBV5-6; clone_size: NA; j_call: TRBJ1-5; d_call: NA; cdr3_aa: CASSSAGEYQPQHF; cdr3_nt: TGTGCCAGCAGCTCGGCAGGGGAATACCAGCCCCAGCATTTT
v_call: TRBV5-6; clone_size: NA; j_call: TRBJ2-7; d_call: NA; cdr3_aa: CASTLGNSYEQYF; cdr3_nt: TGTGCCAGCACCTTGGGAAACAGCTACGAGCAGTACTTC
v_call: TRBV6-1; clone_size: NA; j_call: TRBJ2-2; d_call: NA; cdr3_aa: CASSGQDYPGELFF; cdr3_nt: TGTGCCAGCAGTGGACAGGATTATCCCGGGGAGCTGTTTTTT
v_call: TRBV27; clone_size: NA; j_call: TRBJ2-4; d_call: NA; cdr3_aa: CASFDLEGQYF; cdr3_nt: TGTGCCAGCTTCGACCTGGAGGGTCAGTACTTC
v_call: TRBV6-5; clone_size: NA; j_call: TRBJ2-7; d_call: TRBD1; cdr3_aa: CASSYGQGTYEQYF; cdr3_nt: TGTGCCAGCAGTTACGGACAGGGAACCTACGAGCAGTACTTC
v_call: TRBV13; clone_size: NA; j_call: TRBJ2-5; d_call: TRBD2; cdr3_aa: CASSLSAGQETQYF; cdr3_nt: TGTGCCAGCAGCTTATCAGCGGGACAAGAGACCCAGTACTTC
v_call: TRBV15; clone_size: once; j_call: TRBJ2-5; d_call: TRBD2; cdr3_aa: CATSSSGGEETQYF; cdr3_nt: TGTGCCACCAGCTCGAGCGGGGGGGAAGAGACCCAGTACTTC
v_call: TRBV4-2; clone_size: NA; j_call: TRBJ2-1; d_call: TRBD2; cdr3_aa: CASSQDPSGGAVGNEQFF; cdr3_nt: TGTGCCAGCAGCCAAGATCCTAGCGGGGGGGCAGTTGGCAATGAGCAGTTCTTC
v_call: TRBV4-3; clone_size: NA; j_call: TRBJ1-2; d_call: NA; cdr3_aa: CASSQDPAFASYGYTF; cdr3_nt: TGCGCCAGCAGCCAAGATCCGGCTTTCGCAAGCTATGGCTACACCTTC
v_call: TRBV6-5; clone_size: NA; j_call: TRBJ2-7; d_call: NA; cdr3_aa: CASSYMEGSSEQYF; cdr3_nt: TGTGCCAGCAGTTACATGGAGGGTAGTAGCGAGCAGTACTTC
v_call: TRBV9; clone_size: NA; j_call: TRBJ2-7; d_call: TRBD1; cdr3_aa: CASRGTGGEQYF; cdr3_nt: TGTGCCAGCAGGGGGACAGGGGGCGAGCAGTACTTC
v_call: TRBV6-1; clone_size: NA; j_call: TRBJ2-7; d_call: NA; cdr3_aa: CASTPGVLEDEQYF; cdr3_nt: TGTGCCAGCACACCCGGGGTCCTAGAGGACGAGCAGTACTTC
v_call: TRBV28; clone_size: NA; j_call: TRBJ2-5; d_call: TRBD2; cdr3_aa: CASSLGTSGVRQETQYF; cdr3_nt: TGTGCCAGCAGTTTAGGGACTAGCGGGGTCAGACAAGAGACCCAGTACTTC
v_call: TRBV5-1; clone_size: NA; j_call: TRBJ2-2; d_call: NA; cdr3_aa: CASSLWAPQTGELFF; cdr3_nt: TGCGCCAGCAGCTTGTGGGCCCCACAAACCGGGGAGCTGTTTTTT
v_call: TRBV28; clone_size: once; j_call: TRBJ1-6; d_call: NA; cdr3_aa: CASSLGPLGNSPLHF; cdr3_nt: TGTGCCAGCAGTTTAGGTCCCCTAGGGAATTCACCCCTCCACTTT
v_call: TRBV4-1; clone_size: once; j_call: TRBJ2-4; d_call: NA; cdr3_aa: CASSQDQGTLAKNIQYF; cdr3_nt: TGCGCCAGCAGCCAAGATCAGGGAACCTTAGCCAAAAACATTCAGTACTTC
v_call: TRBV4-3; clone_size: NA; j_call: TRBJ2-7; d_call: TRBD2; cdr3_aa: CASSVVTSGEMGEQYF; cdr3_nt: TGCGCCAGCAGCGTAGTGACTAGCGGTGAAATGGGGGAGCAGTACTTC
v_call: TRBV4-3; clone_size: NA; j_call: TRBJ2-5; d_call: NA; cdr3_aa: CASSHYGGIQETQYF; cdr3_nt: TGCGCCAGCAGCCACTACGGAGGGATCCAAGAGACCCAGTACTTC
v_call: TRBV30; clone_size: NA; j_call: TRBJ1-2; d_call: NA; cdr3_aa: CAWRFRAGYTF; cdr3_nt: TGTGCCTGGAGATTTCGGGCAGGCTACACCTTC
v_call: TRBV13; clone_size: NA; j_call: TRBJ2-7; d_call: NA; cdr3_aa: CASSLGGTTYEQYF; cdr3_nt: TGTGCCAGCAGCTTAGGCGGGACAACCTACGAGCAGTACTTC
v_call: TRBV30; clone_size: once; j_call: TRBJ2-2; d_call: NA; cdr3_aa: CAWQGTGELFF; cdr3_nt: TGTGCCTGGCAGGGTACCGGGGAGCTGTTTTTT
v_call: TRBV10-3; clone_size: NA; j_call: TRBJ2-7; d_call: TRBD2; cdr3_aa: CAISEPGTSGDSYEQYF; cdr3_nt: TGTGCCATCAGTGAGCCTGGGACTAGCGGGGACTCCTACGAGCAGTACTTC
v_call: TRBV4-1; clone_size: NA; j_call: TRBJ1-3; d_call: NA; cdr3_aa: CASSQDEGAGNTIYF; cdr3_nt: TGCGCCAGCAGCCAAGATGAGGGGGCTGGAAACACCATATATTTT
v_call: TRBV4-1; clone_size: NA; j_call: TRBJ2-3; d_call: TRBD2; cdr3_aa: CASSQREVTDTQYF; cdr3_nt: TGCGCCAGCAGCCAACGGGAGGTAACAGATACGCAGTATTTT
v_call: TRBV2; clone_size: NA; j_call: TRBJ2-3; d_call: NA; cdr3_aa: CASSEEGAGDTQYF; cdr3_nt: TGTGCCAGCAGTGAGGAGGGGGCCGGCGATACGCAGTATTTT
v_call: TRBV9; clone_size: NA; j_call: TRBJ2-1; d_call: NA; cdr3_aa: CASSVGLKGPNYNEQFF; cdr3_nt: TGTGCCAGCAGCGTAGGGCTAAAGGGACCAAACTACAATGAGCAGTTCTTC
v_call: TRBV6-1; clone_size: once; j_call: TRBJ2-1; d_call: NA; cdr3_aa: CASIPPGLEYNEQFF; cdr3_nt: TGTGCCAGCATCCCTCCGGGACTTGAATACAATGAGCAGTTCTTC
v_call: TRBV4-1; clone_size: once; j_call: TRBJ1-4; d_call: NA; cdr3_aa: CASSQDTGWSNEKLFF; cdr3_nt: TGCGCCAGCAGCCAGGATACAGGGTGGAGCAATGAAAAACTGTTTTTT